Given below is one T cell receptor (beta chain) in context. The entry originates in a study of blood T cell repertoires in COVID-19. Across the whole study: Some COVID-19 samples were acute and others convalescent; all came from the United States, Italy and Spain. Sample material is recorded as cDNA or gDNA derived from T cells, B-cell-depleted T cells, or PBMCs.

This CDR3 comprises 15 residues. CDR1 is LGHDT and CDR2 is YNNKEL in the germline V gene (reference sequence). V lost 0 bases, J lost 13 bases, and 12 bases stayed unmatched. In the original analysis: Scientists estimated how many nucleated cells there were by amplifying reference gene primers. Only in-frame clones appear in the TCRdb table, and some are missing; sequencing was by immunoSEQ multiplex PCR. That table furnishes V, J and clone size, whereas the DNA furnished D and trimming. This repertoire shows tens of thousands of clones, 83% found once; its top ten account for over 15%. The receptor was derived from a man between 35 and 55 years old with acute or convalescent COVID-19. The sequenced material came from peripheral blood. V and J are TRBV3-1 (or the pseudogene TRBV3-2) and TRBJ2-1; 7 bases map to TRBD2. CDR3 nucleotide sequence: TGTGCCAGCAGCCAAGATAGAGTACTAGCGTCTTCCCAGTTCTTC. Translating gives CASSQDRVLASSQFF.